This T cell receptor beta chain was profiled in a study of radiotherapy plus CTLA-4 blockade in lung cancer (dated by TCRdb to about 2018). With respect to the entire study: Objective responses were observed in about 17% of enrolled patients, and disease control was achieved in approximately 32%.

Trimming costs V 7 bases and J 0 bases, and their ends lie 9 bases apart. The CDR3 contains 13 residues, cysteine and phenylalanine counted. The read is trimmed to its CDR3 DNA, 39 bases read in frame from base 1. CDR1 and CDR2 are drawn from the germline V gene (reference sequence): MNHEY, SMNVEV. On the study overall, not on this receptor specifically: The strongest predictors of response were reported to be early dynamic shifts in blood T cell clones along with a rise in serum interferon-beta following radiation. After treatment with radiotherapy and ipilimumab, TCR clones that came from tumors expanded in the peripheral blood.

The library was produced with the immunoSEQ multiplex PCR assay. TCRdb stores this immuneACCESS table with in-frame sequences only. Part of the clones is absent; in the studies checked, under half of the shortfall reflects unresolved V genes, and no reason is known for the rest. Here the sample has 25,000 to 40,000 clones; approximately 70% occur a single time. The ten largest clones capture 4% of the sample. Turning to this clone: Which antigen it targets is not known. No quality values exist for individual bases; no much larger clone is one base distant.

The study tested focal radiation therapy combined with CTLA-4 blockade (ipilimumab) in patients with chemo-refractory metastatic non-small-cell lung cancer. The rearranged segments are TRBV27 and TRBJ1-1; no D gene can be assigned with confidence. This TCR was recovered from a human donor with non-small cell lung cancer who had stable disease on radiotherapy plus ipilimumab. The source was peripheral blood, collected from a patient treated with radiotherapy plus ipilimumab. CDR3 loop: CASMESMNTEAFF. The DNA sequence reads TGTGCCAGCATGGAATCCATGAACACTGAAGCTTTCTTT.